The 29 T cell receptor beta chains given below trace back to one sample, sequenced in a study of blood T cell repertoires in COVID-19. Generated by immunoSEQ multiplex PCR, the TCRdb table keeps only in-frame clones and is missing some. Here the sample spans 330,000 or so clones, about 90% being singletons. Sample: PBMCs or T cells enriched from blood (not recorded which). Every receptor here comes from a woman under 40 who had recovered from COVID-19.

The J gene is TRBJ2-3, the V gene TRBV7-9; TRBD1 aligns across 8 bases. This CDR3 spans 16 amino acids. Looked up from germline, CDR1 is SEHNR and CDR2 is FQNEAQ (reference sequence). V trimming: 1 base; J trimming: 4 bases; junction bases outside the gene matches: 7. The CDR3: CASSLEAGQESDTQYF. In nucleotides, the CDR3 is TGTGCCAGCAGCTTAGAGGCGGGACAGGAATCAGATACGCAGTATTTT.

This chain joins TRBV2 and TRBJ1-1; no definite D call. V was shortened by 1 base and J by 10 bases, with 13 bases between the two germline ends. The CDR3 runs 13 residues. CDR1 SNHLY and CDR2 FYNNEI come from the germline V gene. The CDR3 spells CASSEDLLQRAFF. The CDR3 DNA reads TGTGCCAGCAGTGAAGATCTCCTCCAGCGAGCTTTCTTT. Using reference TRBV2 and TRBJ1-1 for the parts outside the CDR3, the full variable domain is EPEVTQTPSHQVTQMGQEVILRCVPISNHLYFYWYRQILGQKVEFLVSFYNNEISEKSEIFDDQFSVERPDGSNFTLKIRSTKLEDSAMYFCASSEDLLQRAFFGQGTRLTVV.

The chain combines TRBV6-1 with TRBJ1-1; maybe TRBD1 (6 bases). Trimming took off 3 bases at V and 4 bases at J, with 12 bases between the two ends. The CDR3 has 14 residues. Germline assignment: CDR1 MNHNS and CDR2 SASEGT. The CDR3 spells CASSDRGVGTEAFF. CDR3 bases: TGTGCCAGCAGTGACAGGGGTGTTGGCACTGAAGCTTTCTTT.

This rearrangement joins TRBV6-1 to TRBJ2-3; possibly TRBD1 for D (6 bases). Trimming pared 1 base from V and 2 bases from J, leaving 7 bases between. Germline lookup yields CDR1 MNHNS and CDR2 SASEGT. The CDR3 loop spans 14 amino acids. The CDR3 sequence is CASSEDRATDTQYF. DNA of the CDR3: TGTGCCAGCAGTGAAGACAGGGCCACAGATACGCAGTATTTT.

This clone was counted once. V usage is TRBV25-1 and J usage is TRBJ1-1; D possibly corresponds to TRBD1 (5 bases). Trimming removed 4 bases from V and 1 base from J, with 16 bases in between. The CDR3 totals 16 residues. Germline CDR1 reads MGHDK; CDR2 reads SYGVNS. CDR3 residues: CASSAGLVRGNTEAFF. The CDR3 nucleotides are TGTGCCAGCAGTGCTGGGCTAGTAAGGGGGAACACTGAAGCTTTCTTT.

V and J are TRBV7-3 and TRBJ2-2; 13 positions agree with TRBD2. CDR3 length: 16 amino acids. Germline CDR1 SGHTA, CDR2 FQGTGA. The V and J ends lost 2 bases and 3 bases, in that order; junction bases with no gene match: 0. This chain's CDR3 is CASSLGTSGDTGELFF. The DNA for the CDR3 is TGTGCCAGCAGCTTAGGGACTAGCGGGGACACCGGGGAGCTGTTTTTT.

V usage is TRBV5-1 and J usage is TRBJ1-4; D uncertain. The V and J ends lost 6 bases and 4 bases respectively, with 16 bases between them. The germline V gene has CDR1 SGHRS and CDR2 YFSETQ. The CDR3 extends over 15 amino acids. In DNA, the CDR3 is TGCGCCAGCAAACCGGGTGCTCCACTTAATGAAAAACTGTTTTTT. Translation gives CASKPGAPLNEKLFF.

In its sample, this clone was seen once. The CDR3 sequence is CASAGMANIQYF. For the CDR3, the DNA is TGTGCCAGCGCGGGGATGGCAAACATTCAGTACTTC. The chain recombines TRBV7-9 with TRBJ2-4; D is possibly TRBD2 (6 bases). Trimming cost V 8 bases and J 6 bases, with 11 bases left between them. From germline, CDR1 is SEHNR and CDR2 FQNEAQ (reference sequence). CDR3 length: 12 residues.

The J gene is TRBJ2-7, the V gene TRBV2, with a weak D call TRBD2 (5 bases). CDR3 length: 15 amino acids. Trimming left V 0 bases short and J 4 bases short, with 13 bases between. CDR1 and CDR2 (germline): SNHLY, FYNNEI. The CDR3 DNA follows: TGTGCCAGCAGTGAAGCGGGTGGAGGTCTGTACGAGCAGTACTTC. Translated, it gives CASSEAGGGLYEQYF.

The CDR3 region has the DNA TGTGCCAGCAGCCTCGAGAACCTAGGTACCGGGGAGCTGTTTTTT. Its translation is CASSLENLGTGELFF. The chain joins TRBV5-4 to TRBJ2-2; D unclear. Trimming left V 4 bases short and J 5 bases short, with 15 bases between. Germline CDR1 SGHNT, CDR2 YYREEE (reference sequence). The CDR3 length is 15 residues. Variable domain in full (rest from reference TRBV5-4 and TRBJ2-2): ETGVTQSPTHLIKTRGQQVTLRCSSQSGHNTVSWYQQALGQGPQFIFQYYREEENGRGNFPPRFSGLQFPNYSSELNVNALELDDSALYLCASSLENLGTGELFFGEGSRLTVL.

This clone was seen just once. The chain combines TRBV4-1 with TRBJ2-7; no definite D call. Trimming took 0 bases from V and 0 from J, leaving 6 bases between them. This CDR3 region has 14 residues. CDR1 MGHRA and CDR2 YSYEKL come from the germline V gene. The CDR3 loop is CASSQDPLSYEQYF. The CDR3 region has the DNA TGCGCCAGCAGCCAAGATCCCCTCTCCTACGAGCAGTACTTC.

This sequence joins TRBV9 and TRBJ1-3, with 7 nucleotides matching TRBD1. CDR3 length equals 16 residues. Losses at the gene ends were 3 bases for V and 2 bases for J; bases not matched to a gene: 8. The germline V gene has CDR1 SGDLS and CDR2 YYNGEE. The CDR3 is CASSARGQGAGNTIYF. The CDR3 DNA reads TGTGCCAGCAGCGCAAGGGGTCAGGGGGCTGGAAACACCATATATTTT.

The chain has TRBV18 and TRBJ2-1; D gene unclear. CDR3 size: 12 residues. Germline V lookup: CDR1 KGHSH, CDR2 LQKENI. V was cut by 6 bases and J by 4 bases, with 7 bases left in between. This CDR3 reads CASSLQYNEQFF. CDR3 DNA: TGTGCCAGCTCTCTACAGTACAATGAGCAGTTCTTC.

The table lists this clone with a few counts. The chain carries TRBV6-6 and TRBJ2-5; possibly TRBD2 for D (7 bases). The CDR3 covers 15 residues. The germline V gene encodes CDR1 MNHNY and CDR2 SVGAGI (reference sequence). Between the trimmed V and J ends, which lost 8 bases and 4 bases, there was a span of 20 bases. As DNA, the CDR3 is TGTGCCAGCCAAACGGGGAACAGGGAGGGAGAGACCCAGTACTTC. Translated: CASQTGNREGETQYF.

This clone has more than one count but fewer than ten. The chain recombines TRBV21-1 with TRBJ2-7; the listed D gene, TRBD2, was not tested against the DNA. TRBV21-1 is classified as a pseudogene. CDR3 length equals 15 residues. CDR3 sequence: CASSKAKRGTHEQYF. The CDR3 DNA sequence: TGTGCCAGCAGCAAAGCAAAGCGGGGGACCCACGAGCAGTACTTC.

The CDR3 region has the DNA TGTGCCAGCAGTTTTCTGGGGCAGGATGGCTACACCTTC. Its translation: CASSFLGQDGYTF. V usage is TRBV6-5 and J usage is TRBJ1-2; a possible D gene is TRBD1 (5 bases). V gave up 4 bases and J gave up 6 bases, with 12 bases separating them. Germline V gene sequence: CDR1 MNHEY, CDR2 SVGAGI. This CDR3 is 13 amino acids long.

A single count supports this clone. DNA of the CDR3: TGTGCCAGCAGTTCCGGGGGGTGGTATGGGACTAGCGGGAGTGGTGGAAACACCGGGGAGCTGTTTTTT. Translating gives CASSSGGWYGTSGSGGNTGELFF. The rearrangement joins TRBV27 to TRBJ2-2, with 14 bases lining up with TRBD2. This CDR3 is built from 23 residues. Germline loops: CDR1 MNHEY, CDR2 SMNVEV (reference sequence). V lost 4 bases and J lost 2; bases outside the gene matches: 21.

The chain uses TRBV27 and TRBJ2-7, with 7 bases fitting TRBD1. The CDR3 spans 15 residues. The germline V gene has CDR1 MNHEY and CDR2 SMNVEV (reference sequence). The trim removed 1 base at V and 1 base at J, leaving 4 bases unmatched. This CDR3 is CASSLFQGESYEQYF. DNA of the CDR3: TGTGCCAGCAGTTTATTTCAGGGGGAATCCTACGAGCAGTACTTC.

CDR3 bases: TGCAGCGGTACTAGCGGCCTCAACACCGGGGAGCTGTTTTTT. Protein product: CSGTSGLNTGELFF. This chain links TRBV29-1 with TRBJ2-2; TRBD2 aligns across 8 bases. The V and J ends lost 7 bases and 2 bases, in that order; junction bases with no gene match: 6. CDR1 and CDR2 (germline): SQVTM, ANQGSEA. The CDR3 sequence is 14 residues long.

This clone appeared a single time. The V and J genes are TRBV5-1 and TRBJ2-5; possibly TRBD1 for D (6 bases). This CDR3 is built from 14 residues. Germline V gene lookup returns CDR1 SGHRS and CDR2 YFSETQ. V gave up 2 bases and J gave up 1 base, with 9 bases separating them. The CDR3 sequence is CASSFGQPQETQYF. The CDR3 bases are TGCGCCAGCAGCTTCGGACAGCCCCAAGAGACCCAGTACTTC. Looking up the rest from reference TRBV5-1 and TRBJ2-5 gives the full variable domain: KAGVTQTPRYLIKTRGQQVTLSCSPISGHRSVSWYQQTPGQGLQFLFEYFSETQRNKGNFPGRFSGRQFSNSRSEMNVSTLELGDSALYLCASSFGQPQETQYFGPGTRLLVL.

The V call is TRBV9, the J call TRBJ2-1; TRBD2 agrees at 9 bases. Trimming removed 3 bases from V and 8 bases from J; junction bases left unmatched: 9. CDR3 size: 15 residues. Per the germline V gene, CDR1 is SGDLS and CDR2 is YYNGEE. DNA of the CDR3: TGTGCCAGCAGCGAGGGACTAGCTTTGGTGGATGAGCAGTTCTTC. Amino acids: CASSEGLALVDEQFF.

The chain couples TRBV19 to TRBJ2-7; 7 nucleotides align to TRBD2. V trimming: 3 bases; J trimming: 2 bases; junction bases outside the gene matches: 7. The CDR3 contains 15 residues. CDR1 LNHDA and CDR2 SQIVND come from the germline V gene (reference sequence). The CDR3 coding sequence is TGTGCCAGTAGTATTAGGTCTAGCGGCACCTACGAGCAGTACTTC. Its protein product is CASSIRSSGTYEQYF.

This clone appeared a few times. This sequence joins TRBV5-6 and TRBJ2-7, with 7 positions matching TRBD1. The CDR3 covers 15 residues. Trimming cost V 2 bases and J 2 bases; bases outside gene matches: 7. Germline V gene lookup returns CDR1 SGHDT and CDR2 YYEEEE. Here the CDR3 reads CASSFGPTGTYEQYF. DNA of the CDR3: TGTGCCAGCAGCTTTGGCCCGACAGGGACCTACGAGCAGTACTTC.

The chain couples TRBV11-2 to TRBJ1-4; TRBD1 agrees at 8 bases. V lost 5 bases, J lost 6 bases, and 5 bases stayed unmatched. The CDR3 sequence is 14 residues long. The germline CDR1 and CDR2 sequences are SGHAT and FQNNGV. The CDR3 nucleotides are TGTGCCAGCAGCCCACAGGGGGGCGATGAAAAACTGTTTTTT. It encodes CASSPQGGDEKLFF.

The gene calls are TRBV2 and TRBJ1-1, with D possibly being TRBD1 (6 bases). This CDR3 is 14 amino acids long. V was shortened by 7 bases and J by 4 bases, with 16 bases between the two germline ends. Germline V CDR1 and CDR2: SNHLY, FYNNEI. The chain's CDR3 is CASKKEGGGTEAFF. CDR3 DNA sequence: TGTGCCAGCAAGAAGGAGGGAGGGGGCACTGAAGCTTTCTTT.

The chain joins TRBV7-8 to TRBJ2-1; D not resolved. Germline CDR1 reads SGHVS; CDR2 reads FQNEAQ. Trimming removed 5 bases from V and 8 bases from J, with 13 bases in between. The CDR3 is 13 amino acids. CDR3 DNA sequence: TGTGCCAGCAGCCCAGATAACGGAGATGAGCAGTTCTTC. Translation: CASSPDNGDEQFF.

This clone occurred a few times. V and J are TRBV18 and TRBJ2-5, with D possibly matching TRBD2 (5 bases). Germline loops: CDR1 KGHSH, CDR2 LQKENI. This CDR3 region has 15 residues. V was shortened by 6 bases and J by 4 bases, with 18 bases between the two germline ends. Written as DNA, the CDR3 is TGTGCCAGCTCGCGAGTAAGGACTGAAGGAGAGACCCAGTACTTC. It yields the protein CASSRVRTEGETQYF.

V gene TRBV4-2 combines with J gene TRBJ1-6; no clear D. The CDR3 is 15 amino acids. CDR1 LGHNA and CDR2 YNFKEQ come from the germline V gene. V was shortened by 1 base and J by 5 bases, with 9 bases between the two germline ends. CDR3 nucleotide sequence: TGTGCCAGCAGCCAAGTCTCCGGGGATAATTCACCCCTCCACTTT. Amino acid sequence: CASSQVSGDNSPLHF.

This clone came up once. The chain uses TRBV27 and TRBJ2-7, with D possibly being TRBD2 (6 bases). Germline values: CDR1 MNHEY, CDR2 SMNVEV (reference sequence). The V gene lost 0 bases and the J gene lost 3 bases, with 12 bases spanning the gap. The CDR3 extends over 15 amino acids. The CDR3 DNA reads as TGTGCCAGCAGTTTATCACGCGGGGACCTCTACGAGCAGTACTTC. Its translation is CASSLSRGDLYEQYF.